The present entry profiles one TCR beta chain with its context. The assay was immunoSEQ multiplex PCR, and TCRdb's table has in-frame clones only and misses some. Here the sample spans fewer than 250,000 clones, more than 70% being singletons. The source of the sample is a study of blood T cell repertoires in COVID-19. Looking at the study overall: COVID-19 samples from acute and convalescent phases originated in the United States, Italy and Spain.

Cohort placement rested on clinical history that participants reported themselves. Among Cohort 3 donors, those recovered had two negative PCRs, clearance, or symptom resolution. Sequencing was performed on PBMCs or T cells enriched from blood (not recorded which). This TCR was sampled from a woman aged 45-65 years who had recovered from COVID-19.

CDR3 protein: CASSLRTGSNEKLFF. CDR3 in DNA: TGTGCCAGCAGCCTCCGGACAGGGTCCAATGAAAAACTGTTTTTT. The chain is built from TRBV9 and TRBJ1-4; 8 nucleotides match TRBD1. V shed 4 bases, J shed 5 bases, and the junction held 7 bases outside the gene matches. The germline gives CDR1 SGDLS, CDR2 YYNGEE. The length of the CDR3 is 15 residues.